Included here is one TCR beta chain sequence, with context. Its antigen is as yet unknown. This specimen belongs to a study of cytomegalovirus exposure and HLA in healthy donors. Turning to the study itself: Approximately 80 million unique TCRs, all from HLA-typed donors, were included in an early release of the data. Overall study findings and caveats: About 90% or about 30% of the time was how often most TCR beta V segments were productive, according to an earlier analysis. Reported performance of the classifier showed diagnosis of cytomegalovirus status with high specificity and sensitivity.

The PCR employed 60 Vbeta primers together with 13 Jbeta primers. TCRdb's table, derived via immunoSEQ multiplex PCR, lists solely in-frame clones and lacks some. The sample yields 95,000 to 150,000 clones, approximately 66% seen once. CDR1 MNHNY and CDR2 SVGAGI come from the germline V gene (reference sequence). The CDR3 has 14 amino acids. Trimming cost V 6 bases and J 5 bases; bases outside gene matches: 5. The origin of this receptor is a woman in her thirties or forties in good health and CMV-seropositive. V is TRBV6-6 and J is TRBJ1-1; 11 nucleotides align to TRBD1. The sample consisted of PBMCs. DNA of the CDR3: TGTGCCAGCAGCCCTGGACAGGGGGCGACTGAAGCTTTCTTT. This translates into CASSPGQGATEAFF.